Reported below is one T cell receptor beta chain. These data come from a study of early stage breast cancer tumors. Profiled with immunoSEQ multiplex PCR; TCRdb holds only in-frame clones, not every one. The table lists about 28,000 clones, 80% of them singletons. Per the germline V gene, CDR1 is GTSNPN and CDR2 is SVGIG (reference sequence). V dropped 3 bases and J dropped 4; count of bases not matched to a gene: 9. The CDR3 runs 15 residues. This rearrangement joins TRBV30 to TRBJ1-3; 7 nucleotides line up with TRBD1. The sequencing sample was made of blood. The sequence derives from a person between 55 and 69 years old with breast cancer. This CDR3 reads CAWRLPTGKGNTIYF. The CDR3, as DNA: TGTGCCTGGAGACTTCCGACAGGGAAAGGAAACACCATATATTTT.